This TCR beta chain was sequenced during a study of control samples from healthy donors and cancer patients. Repertoires were generated with immunoSEQ multiplex PCR, while TCRdb's copy carries only in-frame clones and drops some. The repertoire holds fewer than 300,000 clones, with roughly 82% as singletons. CDR3 length equals 15 residues. J lost 5 bases, V lost 7 bases, and 7 bases had no gene match. Germline V gene sequence: CDR1 MNHEY, CDR2 SVGAGI. This clonotype was obtained from a woman aged 60-75 years with lung cancer. Sequencing was performed on PBMCs. The V and J genes are TRBV6-5 and TRBJ2-5; 13 bases agree with TRBD2. The CDR3 sequence is CASIGLAGDVETQYF. The CDR3 DNA sequence: TGTGCCAGCATTGGACTAGCGGGAGATGTCGAGACCCAGTACTTC.